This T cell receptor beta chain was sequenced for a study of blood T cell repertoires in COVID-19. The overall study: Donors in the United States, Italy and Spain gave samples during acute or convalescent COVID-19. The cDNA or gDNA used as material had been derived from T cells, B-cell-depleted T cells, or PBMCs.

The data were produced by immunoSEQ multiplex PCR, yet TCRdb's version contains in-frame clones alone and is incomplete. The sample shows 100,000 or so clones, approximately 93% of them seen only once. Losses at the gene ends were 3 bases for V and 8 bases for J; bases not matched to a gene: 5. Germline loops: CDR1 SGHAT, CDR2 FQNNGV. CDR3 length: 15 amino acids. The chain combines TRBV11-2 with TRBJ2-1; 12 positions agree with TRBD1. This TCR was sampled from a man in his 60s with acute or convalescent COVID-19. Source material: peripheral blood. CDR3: CASSLTGQGADEQFF. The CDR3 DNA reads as TGTGCCAGCAGCTTGACGGGACAGGGGGCCGATGAGCAGTTCTTC.